These T cell receptor beta chains were read from a single sample in a study of T-cell reconstitution after alpha-beta-depleted transplantation in children. From the PCR reads, TCRdb called clonotypes with MiXCR, one entry per CDR3 protein. The data hold 750,000 to 950,000 distinct CDR3 sequences, with roughly 15% observed a single time. Sequencing used PBMCs, mostly from graft donor cells, obtained 360 days after TCRalphabeta/CD19-depleted stem cell transplant. These receptor sequences come from a male patient between 5 and 17 years old who had a stem cell transplant for acute lymphoblastic leukemia, so the T cells may come from the graft donor. Each CDR3 is given with its conserved first and last residue. A D gene is named only where the DNA matches it firmly. The size field is filled for only some rows; it gives once, few, many or a size class.

TRBJ2-2	TRBV10-3	.	.	CAISEGRGTGELFF	TGTGCCATCAGTGAGGGAAGGGGAACCGGGGAGCTGTTTTTT
TRBJ2-3	TRBV7-3	.	TRBD2	CASSERESSTDTQYF	TGTGCCAGCAGCGAGCGGGAGTCAAGCACAGATACGCAGTATTTT
TRBJ2-5	TRBV5-1	few	.	CASSGNSRDGFQETQYF	TGCGCCAGCAGCGGAAATAGCCGGGACGGCTTTCAAGAGACCCAGTACTTC
TRBJ2-7	TRBV3-1	.	TRBD2	CASSQVDSGRDEQYF	TGTGCCAGCAGCCAAGTTGATAGCGGGAGGGACGAGCAGTACTTC
TRBJ2-7	TRBV20-1	.	TRBD2	CSAHYSGRVDEQYF	TGCAGTGCTCACTATAGCGGGAGGGTAGACGAGCAGTACTTC
TRBJ2-7	TRBV15	few	TRBD2	CATSNVPGGGYEQYF	TGTGCCACCAGCAACGTTCCGGGAGGAGGCTACGAGCAGTACTTC
TRBJ1-1	TRBV7-6	few	TRBD1	CASSPEPRGDTEAFF	TGTGCCAGCTCTCCAGAGCCCAGGGGGGATACTGAAGCTTTCTTT
TRBJ2-7	TRBV19	.	TRBD2	CASKLAGNAEQYF	TGTGCCAGTAAACTAGCGGGCAACGCCGAGCAGTACTTC
TRBJ2-2	TRBV2	.	.	CACFLRAQTEANTGELFF	TGTGCCTGCTTCCTAAGGGCCCAGACAGAAGCGAACACCGGGGAGCTGTTTTTT
TRBJ2-2	TRBV10-2	.	.	CASLSPNTGELFF	TGCGCCAGCCTCAGTCCCAACACCGGGGAGCTGTTTTTT
TRBJ1-1	TRBV7-8	.	.	CASSLEISNTEAFF	TGTGCCAGCAGCTTAGAGATCTCGAACACTGAAGCTTTCTTT
TRBJ2-5	TRBV27	many	.	CASSLRALALTQYF	TGTGCCAGCAGTTTAAGGGCGCTCGCCCTGACCCAGTACTTC
TRBJ1-6	TRBV4-2	.	.	CASSQDVGRVGSPLHF	TGTGCCAGCAGCCAAGATGTTGGCAGGGTTGGTTCACCCCTCCACTTT
TRBJ1-4	TRBV3-1	.	.	CASSQVSGSTNEKLFF	TGTGCCAGCAGCCAAGTTTCAGGGTCGACTAATGAAAAACTGTTTTTT
TRBJ2-1	TRBV4-1	few	.	CASSQDWRLDRYNEQFF	TGCGCCAGCAGCCAAGATTGGCGGCTAGATAGATACAATGAGCAGTTCTTC
TRBJ2-3	TRBV12-5	.	.	CASGSTLDSPDTQYF	TGTGCTAGTGGTTCCACCTTGGACAGTCCAGATACGCAGTATTTT
TRBJ1-1	TRBV3-1	many	.	CASSQDRYGAHTEAFF	TGTGCCAGCAGCCAAGATAGATATGGGGCGCACACTGAAGCTTTCTTT
TRBJ2-2	TRBV18	.	.	CASSPPAGPGELFF	TGTGCCAGCTCACCACCGGCGGGGCCCGGGGAGCTGTTTTTT
TRBJ2-2	TRBV27	few	.	CATGWLSGELFF	TGTGCCACGGGCTGGTTGTCCGGGGAGCTGTTTTTT
TRBJ2-7	TRBV12-3/TRBV12-4	few	.	CASSLRAGTSYEQYF	TGTGCCAGCAGTTTACGGGCAGGGACATCCTACGAGCAGTACTTC
TRBJ1-2	TRBV2	.	.	CASSDSAGANYGYTF	TGTGCCAGCAGTGACAGCGCAGGAGCTAACTATGGCTACACCTTC
TRBJ2-2	TRBV27	.	TRBD2	CASSDRLAGAGELFF	TGTGCCAGCAGTGACCGACTAGCGGGAGCCGGGGAGCTGTTTTTT
TRBJ2-5	TRBV10-1	few	.	CASSESGGETQYF	TGCGCCAGCAGTGAAAGTGGCGGGGAGACCCAGTACTTC
TRBJ1-1	TRBV10-3	.	.	CAISESHSGLNTEAFF	TGTGCCATCAGTGAGTCTCACAGTGGCCTGAACACTGAAGCTTTCTTT
TRBJ2-1	TRBV7-8	.	.	CASSSWGYNEQFF	TGTGCCAGCAGCTCCTGGGGGTACAATGAGCAGTTCTTC
TRBJ2-2	TRBV4-1	.	TRBD1	CASSQDRLRGRRVPNTGELFF	TGCGCCAGCAGCCAAGATCGTCTAAGGGGGCGCAGGGTCCCAAACACCGGGGAGCTGTTTTTT
TRBJ2-1	TRBV7-9	few	TRBD1	CASSSKKYRQGALLAGVEQFF	TGTGCCAGCAGCTCGAAAAAATACCGACAGGGGGCTCTTCTGGCGGGAGTTGAGCAGTTCTTC
TRBJ2-7	TRBV7-9	.	TRBD2	CASSFLSTGGYEQYF	TGTGCCAGCAGCTTCCTTTCGACGGGAGGTTACGAGCAGTACTTC
TRBJ2-2	TRBV6-1	.	.	CASTQEPNTGELFF	TGTGCCAGTACTCAGGAGCCGAACACCGGGGAGCTGTTTTTT
TRBJ2-4	TRBV4-1	few	.	CASSQVWPKKNIQYF	TGCGCCAGCAGCCAAGTTTGGCCGAAGAAAAACATTCAGTACTTC
TRBJ2-3	TRBV14	few	.	CASSLGTLLFFTDTQYF	TGTGCCAGCAGCCTCGGGACTCTTCTTTTCTTCACAGATACGCAGTATTTT
TRBJ2-2	TRBV5-1	.	.	CASIRGATGELFF	TGCGCCAGCATCCGGGGGGCCACCGGGGAGCTGTTTTTT
TRBJ2-1	TRBV5-1	.	TRBD1	CASSTKTGTVYNEQFF	TGCGCCAGCAGCACCAAAACCGGGACAGTCTACAATGAGCAGTTCTTC
TRBJ2-2	TRBV5-1	many	.	CASSSPGGTDTGELFF	TGCGCCAGCAGCTCACCGGGCGGGACGGACACCGGGGAGCTGTTTTTT
TRBJ2-1	TRBV5-1	many	.	CASSPVGGSSYNEQFF	TGCGCCAGCAGCCCGGTAGGGGGGAGTTCGTACAATGAGCAGTTCTTC
TRBJ2-1	TRBV7-3	.	.	CASSPPGTSPNEQFF	TGTGCCAGCAGCCCCCCCGGGACCTCACCAAATGAGCAGTTCTTC
TRBJ2-3	TRBV7-3	few	.	CASSLTGGVDTQYF	TGTGCCAGCAGCTTAACAGGAGGGGTAGATACGCAGTATTTT
TRBJ2-1	TRBV4-2	few	.	CASSQPSLGPEQFF	TGTGCCAGCAGCCAACCCTCGCTCGGGCCTGAGCAGTTCTTC
TRBJ2-7	TRBV11-2	.	.	CASSKPGLGSYEQYF	TGTGCCAGCAGTAAGCCGGGACTGGGATCCTACGAGCAGTACTTC
TRBJ2-2	TRBV20-1	many	TRBD2	CSALAGPLSTGELFF	TGCAGTGCTCTAGCGGGGCCTTTGAGCACCGGGGAGCTGTTTTTT
TRBJ2-1	TRBV7-6	many	TRBD2	CASSLVMGLAGINEQFF	TGTGCCAGCAGCTTAGTTATGGGACTAGCGGGAATCAATGAGCAGTTCTTC
TRBJ2-1	TRBV20-1	.	.	CSAKAKTNIGYEQFF	TGCAGTGCTAAGGCCAAAACAAATATAGGATACGAGCAGTTCTTC
TRBJ2-7	TRBV7-8	few	TRBD2	CASSLSTSGMLYEQYF	TGTGCCAGCAGCTTATCCACTAGCGGGATGCTCTACGAGCAGTACTTC
TRBJ2-7	TRBV5-1	.	TRBD2	CASSLVAGGPTSYEQYF	TGCGCCAGCAGCTTGGTGGCGGGAGGGCCTACCTCCTACGAGCAGTACTTC
TRBJ2-1	TRBV5-5	.	TRBD2	CASTFSSGRVNEQFF	TGTGCCAGCACCTTTTCTAGCGGGAGGGTCAATGAGCAGTTCTTC
TRBJ2-7	TRBV18	many	TRBD2	CASSPRLAMPSYEQYF	TGTGCCAGCTCACCAAGACTAGCGATGCCCTCCTACGAGCAGTACTTC
TRBJ2-3	TRBV10-2	.	TRBD1	CATRTGGTDTQYF	TGCGCCACCCGGACAGGGGGCACAGATACGCAGTATTTT
TRBJ2-3	TRBV20-1	few	.	CSARWRILDTQYF	TGCAGTGCTAGGTGGAGGATACTGGATACGCAGTATTTT
TRBJ2-3	TRBV24-1	.	TRBD2	CATSDFQREGRADTQYF	TGTGCCACCAGTGATTTCCAGCGGGAGGGCCGAGCAGATACGCAGTATTTT
TRBJ2-7	TRBV5-1	many	.	CASSLSGFYEQYF	TGTGCCAGCAGCTTAAGCGGGTTCTACGAGCAGTACTTC
TRBJ1-2	TRBV27	few	.	CASSLLGTEYGYTF	TGTGCCAGCAGTTTATTAGGCACGGAATATGGCTACACCTTC
TRBJ2-3	TRBV10-3	.	.	CAIRALGSADTQYF	TGTGCCATCAGGGCTCTCGGGAGTGCAGATACGCAGTATTTT
TRBJ2-7	TRBV5-1	.	TRBD2	CASSLVGGGPRSSYEQYF	TGCGCCAGCAGCTTGGTGGGGGGAGGGCCCAGGAGCTCCTACGAGCAGTACTTC